This T cell receptor (beta chain) was captured by sequencing in a study of CD8 T cells in ankylosing spondylitis listed by TCRdb under 2017. Background for the entire study: The study set out to find disease-linked TCR variants by profiling T cell receptor beta repertoires in ankylosing spondylitis patients and healthy donors. The full study cohort was made up of 25 ankylosing spondylitis patients and more than 90 healthy donors. Peripheral blood was sampled, and synovial fluid was also collected from ankylosing spondylitis patients. The study at large found these results: According to the report, matched synovial fluid samples from ankylosing spondylitis patients were significantly enriched for the disease-linked clones. In peripheral blood, the disease-linked clones were found at relatively low frequencies and had a CD8+ phenotype. Some motif variants had previously been reported in the synovial fluid and blood of reactive arthritis patients, which suggests shared mechanisms of disease initiation. Blood from ankylosing spondylitis patients appeared to be characterized by a TCR beta motif composed of about eight highly homologous amino acid variants.

Sequencing used an Illumina HiSeq 2500. TCR beta libraries were prepared by quantitative 5'-RACE with molecular barcodes. The original methods were these. To identify disease-linked TCR variants, a new computational method was used, one built on a probabilistic model of VDJ rearrangement. The public reads were run again by TCRdb, first through fastp at Q25 and then through MiXCR, and only productive beta chains were kept. Identical CDR3 proteins give one entry, which carries the most common genes and DNA. The V and J calls follow TCRdb's processing rather than the paper's. Counted in this sample were a few hundred thousand distinct CDR3 sequences; 20% to 25% of them appeared once. Of the sample, less than 15% falls within the top ten clones. Trimming accounts for 6 bases at V and 2 bases at J, while the number of junction bases matched to no gene is 4. The CDR3 runs 15 residues from the cysteine to the phenylalanine. Just the 45-base CDR3 DNA is kept, in frame starting at base 1.

Note on this clonotype: The antigen it binds to is not known. No base quality values were provided; no much bigger clone lies one nucleotide off.

The rearrangement joined TRBV12-3 or TRBV12-4 to TRBJ1-5, with TRBD1 matching 10 junction bases. Sequenced: blood, either unsorted or a sorted T cell fraction (not recorded which). This receptor was taken from a male donor with ankylosing spondylitis or in good health (not recorded which). In nucleotides, the sequence is TGTGCCAGCAGCGGGACAGGGGTTCGCAATCAGCCCCAGCATTTT. Translated, this is CASSGTGVRNQPQHF.